The 7 T cell receptor beta chains below were found in one sample sequenced in a study of beta chain features in type 1 diabetes (dated by TCRdb to 2016 to 2019). General study outcomes and caveats: Type 1 diabetes patients showed a moderate but significant shortening of TCRB CDR3 length in all four CD4+ subsets.

The library came from the immunoSEQ multiplex PCR assay. The High Capacity cDNA Reverse Transcription Kit was used to reverse transcribe all of the isolated RNA, meaning that expressed TCRB transcripts were what got sequenced. Not all clones reach the TCRdb copy of this immuneACCESS table, which keeps in-frame sequences only. Checked studies attribute under half of the gap to unresolved V genes and leave the rest unexplained. This sample comprises some 160,000 clones, around 8% of them detected only once. The ten top clones hold approximately 0.54% of the sample. Their antigens are not known. Sequenced sample: central memory CD4+ T cells from blood. These receptors were obtained from a woman aged 18-29 years with type 1 diabetes.

The chain employs TRBV11-3 and TRBJ2-7; a weak D match, TRBD2 (6 bases). The CDR3 extends over 16 amino acids. V was trimmed by 5 bases and J by 3 bases, leaving 20 bases between them. CDR1 is SGHNT and CDR2 is YENEEA in the germline V gene. CDR3 amino acids: CASSPHRGILDYEQYF. Here the CDR3 DNA reads TGTGCCAGCAGCCCCCACCGCGGGATCCTTGACTACGAGCAGTACTTC.

This clone has more than one count but fewer than ten. The CDR3 loop is CASSLATDYNSPLHF. CDR3 DNA: TGTGCCAGCAGTTTAGCAACCGACTATAATTCACCCCTCCACTTT. The chain combines TRBV25-1 with TRBJ1-6; no clear D gene. The germline V gene has CDR1 MGHDK and CDR2 SYGVNS. This CDR3 is 15 amino acids long. Between the trimmed V and J ends, which lost 5 bases and 3 bases, there was a span of 11 bases.

This clone was recorded a few times. The rearrangement links TRBV7-2 to TRBJ2-3; D is unresolved. The CDR3 is made up of 14 amino acids. The ends were cut back, 5 bases at V and 1 base at J, with 10 bases in the middle. Germline V gives CDR1 SGHTA, CDR2 FQGNSA. The CDR3 DNA reads TGTGCCAGCAGCCTGGTGCGTGGCACAGATACGCAGTATTTT. It is translated as CASSLVRGTDTQYF.

The table lists this clone with a few counts. J is TRBJ2-1 and V is TRBV5-1, with 9 bases fitting TRBD2. V trimming: 0 bases; J trimming: 7 bases; junction bases outside the gene matches: 8. This CDR3 is built from 16 residues. Germline V lookup: CDR1 SGHRS, CDR2 YFSETQ. CDR3 DNA: TGCGCCAGCAGCTTGGGAACGGCTAGCGGGGTTAATGAGCAGTTCTTC. It is translated as CASSLGTASGVNEQFF.

V gene TRBV5-4 combines with J gene TRBJ2-7; 10 nucleotides agree with TRBD1. This CDR3 region has 14 residues. V was pared by 0 bases and J by 6 bases, with 3 bases of the junction left unmatched. Germline CDR1 and CDR2: SGHNT and YYREEE (reference sequence). The CDR3 sequence is CASSLVDRGSEQYF. CDR3 sequence (DNA): TGTGCCAGCAGCTTGGTGGACAGGGGGAGCGAGCAGTACTTC.

A few counts support this clone. V usage is TRBV7-2 and J usage is TRBJ2-3, with D unclear. From germline, CDR1 is SGHTA and CDR2 FQGNSA. CDR3 length: 14 residues. The germline V and J ends were trimmed by 0 bases and 3 bases, with 7 bases remaining between them. CDR3 in DNA: TGTGCCAGCAGCTTAGCGCGGCGGACAGATACGCAGTATTTT. Protein product: CASSLARRTDTQYF.

This clone has more than one count but fewer than ten. This chain joins TRBV11-3 and TRBJ2-1; D ambiguous. The germline CDR1 and CDR2 sequences are SGHNT and YENEEA. V lost 0 bases and J 6 bases, leaving 9 bases between the germline ends. There are 14 residues in the CDR3. The CDR3 DNA sequence: TGTGCCAGCAGCTTAGATCTGGCGGCCAATGAGCAGTTCTTC. This translates into CASSLDLAANEQFF.